This entry is about one T cell receptor (beta chain). Its target is not known. The sample comes from a study of T cell responses to AZD1222 COVID-19 vaccine. Whole-study context: The study pooled second doses at about 4 or about 12 weeks. Study-level findings and limits: The study identified only a handful of AZD1222 recipients as seropositive at baseline. Every sample of the repertoires postdated the peak T cell response.

The data were produced by immunoSEQ multiplex PCR, yet TCRdb's version contains in-frame clones alone and is incomplete. The sample consists of roughly 120,000 clones, 90% to 95% of them appearing once. Per the germline V gene, CDR1 is MNHNY and CDR2 is SVGAGI (reference sequence). After removal of 6 bases from V and 5 bases from J, the junction contained 22 bases not matched to a gene. The CDR3 has 19 residues. This clonotype was obtained from an adult in good health. The sequencing used peripheral blood, collected on day 0 of AZD1222 vaccination. The rearrangement uses TRBV6-6 and TRBJ1-5; TRBD1 agrees at 7 bases. This CDR3 is CASSSEAPRGPSRDQPQHF. CDR3 sequence (DNA): TGTGCCAGCAGCTCCGAAGCACCGAGGGGGCCCAGCCGGGATCAGCCCCAGCATTTT.